The 32 T cell receptor beta chains in this list originate from one sample, sequenced in a study of T cells in Graves' hyperthyroidism and ophthalmopathy. Amplification of TCR beta CDR3 regions used RNA as the template. With the HTBI primer set, the TCR CDR3 went through a first round of RT-PCR. One entry per CDR3 protein results from TCRdb running MiXCR on the multiplex PCR reads. This sample yields roughly 500,000 distinct CDR3 sequences, of which around 46% are seen a single time; 15% to 20% belongs to the top ten. Material for sequencing was peripheral blood or thyroid tissue (not recorded which). The receptors shown here come from an adult woman with Graves' disease, either hyperthyroidism or ophthalmopathy (not recorded which).

The CDR3 spells CASSRTGENGYTF. The CDR3 nucleotides read TGTGCCAGCAGTAGGACAGGGGAGAATGGCTACACCTTC. The chain has TRBV7-9 and TRBJ1-2; 9 nucleotides match TRBD1. The CDR3 length is 13 residues. The V gene's germline CDR1 is SEHNR and CDR2 FQNEAQ (reference sequence). Losses at the gene ends were 6 bases for V and 6 bases for J; bases not matched to a gene: 5.

This clonotype occurred many times. The chain uses TRBV12-3 or TRBV12-4 and TRBJ2-7; perhaps D is TRBD1 or TRBD2 (5 bases each). The CDR3 has 14 amino acids. The V end was cut by 5 bases, the J end by 4 bases, with 15 bases between. The CDR3 reads CASSAGLGDYEQYF. The DNA for the CDR3 is TGTGCCAGCAGTGCCGGACTGGGGGATTACGAGCAGTACTTC.

This clonotype was detected ten times or more. This chain joins TRBV28 and TRBJ2-7, with D tentatively TRBD1 (5 bases). V was cut by 2 bases and J by 5 bases, with 13 bases left in between. Germline V gene data show CDR1 as MDHEN and CDR2 as SYDVKM. The CDR3 is 14 residues long. The CDR3 protein is CASSLKGVLDEQYF. The CDR3 DNA reads TGTGCCAGCAGTTTAAAAGGGGTACTCGACGAGCAGTACTTC.

The table lists this clonotype with a few counts. The genes are TRBV18 and TRBJ2-5, with TRBD1 matching over 9 bases. CDR1 KGHSH and CDR2 LQKENI come from the germline V gene. The CDR3 covers 16 residues. V dropped 0 bases and J dropped 2; count of bases not matched to a gene: 4. DNA for the CDR3: TGTGCCAGCTCACCACCGCCGGGGACAGGGCAAGAGACCCAGTACTTC. This translates into CASSPPPGTGQETQYF.

The rearrangement links TRBV6-1 to TRBJ1-1; the D is unclear. Trimming pared 5 bases from V and 4 bases from J, leaving 14 bases between. Germline-derived CDR1 and CDR2 are MNHNS and SASEGT. There are 14 residues in the CDR3. The CDR3 nucleotides read TGTGCCAGCAGTCTCCGGTGGGGAACCACTGAAGCTTTCTTT. Translated, it gives CASSLRWGTTEAFF.

This clonotype was counted between two and nine times. The chain recombines TRBV29-1 with TRBJ1-6; TRBD1 matches at 9 bases. Per the germline V gene, CDR1 is SQVTM and CDR2 is ANQGSEA. The trim removed 6 bases at V and 6 bases at J, leaving 3 bases unmatched. The length of the CDR3 is 13 residues. CDR3 residues: CSVTTGGNSPLHF. The CDR3 nucleotides are TGCAGCGTCACGACAGGGGGTAATTCACCCCTCCACTTT.

This clonotype was recorded many times. This rearrangement joins TRBV2 to TRBJ2-7; perhaps TRBD2 as D (5 bases). The length of the CDR3 is 13 residues. The germline V and J ends were trimmed by 8 bases and 6 bases, with 17 bases remaining between them. Germline V lookup: CDR1 SNHLY, CDR2 FYNNEI. The CDR3 DNA reads as TGTGCCAGCGGACTTGGTCCCCCCGGCGAGCAGTACTTC. This codes for CASGLGPPGEQYF.

At least ten counts were recorded for this clonotype. The J gene is TRBJ2-7, the V gene TRBV5-1; D might be TRBD2 (6 bases). From germline, CDR1 is SGHRS and CDR2 YFSETQ. The CDR3 has 13 residues. Between the trimmed V and J ends, which lost 7 bases and 0 bases, there was a span of 11 bases. The CDR3 loop reads CASRGLLSYEQYF. As DNA, the CDR3 is TGCGCCAGCCGGGGACTGCTCTCCTACGAGCAGTACTTC.

This clonotype appeared many times. The chain uses TRBV12-3 or TRBV12-4 and TRBJ1-5; D may be TRBD1 (5 bases). Trimming took off 5 bases at V and 4 bases at J, with 9 bases between the two ends. The CDR3 totals 13 residues. The CDR3 region is CASSQDRNQPQHF. The CDR3 DNA sequence: TGTGCCAGCAGTCAAGACAGAAATCAGCCCCAGCATTTT.

The chain couples TRBV5-1 to TRBJ1-1, with D possibly TRBD1 on 6 matching bases. Looked up from germline, CDR1 is SGHRS and CDR2 is YFSETQ. Trimming pared 3 bases from V and 1 base from J, leaving 13 bases between. The CDR3 sequence is 15 residues long. The CDR3 DNA is TGCGCCAGCAGCTCATCGGACAGACGGAACACTGAAGCTTTCTTT. This encodes CASSSSDRRNTEAFF.

This clonotype was picked up many times. The chain uses TRBV12-3 or TRBV12-4 and TRBJ1-2; TRBD1 matches 7 bases. V lost 2 bases to trimming and J lost 4 bases; unmatched junction nucleotides: 7. The length of the CDR3 is 15 residues. The CDR3 spells CASSLMGQPIYGYTF. The CDR3 DNA reads as TGTGCCAGCAGTTTAATGGGACAGCCGATCTATGGCTACACCTTC.

With respect to this clonotype: The junction shows a germline mismatch at one end, possibly a read error. The genes are TRBV7-9 and TRBJ2-7, with 16 bases fitting TRBD2. The CDR3 extends over 18 amino acids. CDR1 and CDR2 (germline): SEHNR, FQNEAQ (reference sequence). CDR3 loop: CASSPLGLAGGSSYERYF. CDR3 DNA sequence: TGTGCCAGCAGTCCCCTGGGACTAGCGGGAGGGTCCTCCTACGAGCGGTACTTC.

This clonotype was seen more than once but under ten times. The chain is built from TRBV7-9 and TRBJ2-7; D possibly corresponds to TRBD2 (6 bases). The CDR3 runs 15 residues. Germline V gene lookup returns CDR1 SEHNR and CDR2 FQNEAQ (reference sequence). V lost 6 bases and J lost 1, with 16 bases in between. The CDR3 here is CASSPSGLSSYEQYF. CDR3 nucleotide sequence: TGTGCCAGCAGTCCCTCGGGACTGAGTTCCTACGAGCAGTACTTC.

This clonotype was counted at least ten times. The chain employs TRBV12-3 or TRBV12-4 and TRBJ1-1; possibly TRBD1 for D (5 bases). The CDR3 sequence is 15 residues long. Trimming cost V 6 bases and J 3 bases, with 17 bases left between them. The CDR3 DNA reads as TGTGCCAGCAGCTTTGACCTCCAGGGAGACACTGAAGCTTTCTTT. It is translated as CASSFDLQGDTEAFF.

The CDR3 sequence: CASSLESQYF. CDR3 DNA: TGCGCCAGCAGCTTGGAATCACAGTACTTC. The gene calls are TRBV5-1 and TRBJ2-5; unclear D gene. Between the trimmed V and J ends, which lost 0 bases and 11 bases, there was a span of 5 bases. Germline loops: CDR1 SGHRS, CDR2 YFSETQ. There are 10 residues in the CDR3.

This clonotype has just a few counts. The chain recombines TRBV30 with TRBJ2-7; D possibly corresponds to TRBD2 (6 bases). Trimming pared 1 base from V and 3 bases from J, leaving 16 bases between. The CDR3 runs 15 residues. Germline V gives CDR1 GTSNPN, CDR2 SVGIG (reference sequence). CDR3 in amino acids: CAWSGNRDSYYEQYF. The CDR3 region has the DNA TGTGCCTGGAGTGGTAACCGGGACTCGTACTACGAGCAGTACTTC.

This clonotype was picked up many times. This chain links TRBV5-1 with TRBJ1-1, with D maybe TRBD1 (6 bases). The CDR3 length is 13 residues. Trimming took 5 bases from V and 6 from J, leaving 14 bases between them. Germline V gives CDR1 SGHRS, CDR2 YFSETQ. This CDR3 reads CASSRTGSAEAFF. The CDR3 DNA sequence: TGCGCCAGCAGTCGAACAGGGAGCGCTGAAGCTTTCTTT.

Comments on this clonotype: Since a much larger clone is just one base distant, this may be a read error. V usage is TRBV20-1 and J usage is TRBJ1-5; no reliable D call. CDR3 length: 9 amino acids. The V and J ends lost 3 bases and 6 bases respectively, with 0 bases between them. Germline CDR1 and CDR2: DFQATT and SNEGSKA (reference sequence). The CDR3 DNA sequence: TGCAGTGCTAGTCAGCCCCAGCATTTT. Amino acids: CSASQPQHF.

This rearrangement joins TRBV5-5 to TRBJ2-3; a weak D match, TRBD1 (6 bases). Per the germline V gene, CDR1 is SGHKS and CDR2 is YYEKEE (reference sequence). The CDR3 consists of 12 residues. Trimming removed 4 bases from V and 6 bases from J, with 9 bases in between. The CDR3 is CASSRDMDTQYF. CDR3 DNA sequence: TGTGCCAGCAGCCGGGACATGGATACGCAGTATTTT.

This clonotype was counted many times. The V gene is TRBV6-2 or TRBV6-3, the J gene TRBJ1-2, with a tentative D call TRBD1 (6 bases). Trimming pared 6 bases from V and 3 bases from J, leaving 11 bases between. CDR1 and CDR2 (germline): MNHEY, SVGEGT. The CDR3 covers 13 residues. The CDR3 nucleotides read TGTGCCAGCAGAAAACAGGGCGACTATGGCTACACCTTC. It yields the protein CASRKQGDYGYTF.

V usage is TRBV11-2 and J usage is TRBJ1-1; no firm D call. CDR3 length: 14 amino acids. The V end was cut by 3 bases, the J end by 6 bases, with 14 bases between. Germline V gene data show CDR1 as SGHAT and CDR2 as FQNNGV. CDR3 protein: CASSLEARVSEAFF. In nucleotides, the CDR3 is TGTGCCAGCAGCTTGGAAGCTAGGGTGTCTGAAGCTTTCTTT.

V is TRBV7-9 and J is TRBJ2-7; D assignment may be TRBD1 or TRBD2 (7 bases each). The germline V gene encodes CDR1 SEHNR and CDR2 FQNEAQ (reference sequence). Trimming shortened V by 6 bases and J by 1 base, and 22 bases separated the two germline ends. The CDR3 is made up of 17 amino acids. In DNA, the CDR3 is TGTGCCAGCAGTTTTTCAGGGGGGGGCGATTGGTCCTACGAGCAGTACTTC. Amino acid sequence: CASSFSGGGDWSYEQYF.

Ten or more counts support this clonotype. The CDR3 region is CASSYNPGQGHEQYF. DNA of the CDR3: TGTGCCAGCAGTTACAATCCGGGACAGGGCCACGAGCAGTACTTC. The chain couples TRBV6-6 to TRBJ2-7; TRBD1 aligns across 9 bases. The CDR3 contains 15 residues. Trimming removed 2 bases from V and 5 bases from J; junction bases left unmatched: 7. Germline V CDR1 and CDR2: MNHNY, SVGAGI (reference sequence).

The CDR3 DNA is TGTGCCAGCAGCGTCCAAGGGAGCTCCTACGAGCAGTACTTC. It codes for CASSVQGSSYEQYF. This chain uses TRBV7-2 with TRBJ2-7; maybe TRBD2 (5 bases). CDR1 SGHTA and CDR2 FQGNSA come from the germline V gene. Trimming shortened V by 5 bases and J by 0 bases, and 11 bases separated the two germline ends. The CDR3 covers 14 residues.

The CDR3 loop is CASSVGQGKETQYF. CDR3 in DNA: TGTGCCAGCAGCGTAGGCCAGGGGAAAGAGACCCAGTACTTC. The chain combines TRBV9 with TRBJ2-5; tentatively, D is TRBD1 (6 bases). There are 14 residues in the CDR3. The germline V gene encodes CDR1 SGDLS and CDR2 YYNGEE. The V end lost 0 bases, the J end lost 3 bases, and 9 bases lay between the germline ends.

This clonotype was detected only a few times. The gene calls are TRBV29-1 and TRBJ2-2; D is unresolved. This CDR3 is 12 amino acids long. The V gene's germline CDR1 is SQVTM and CDR2 ANQGSEA. Trimming shortened V by 5 bases and J by 1 base, and 5 bases separated the two germline ends. This CDR3 is CSVNKNTGELFF. CDR3 bases: TGCAGCGTTAACAAGAACACCGGGGAGCTGTTTTTT.

Regarding this clonotype: A much larger clonotype is one base distant, so this may be a read error. J is TRBJ2-5 and V is TRBV6-5; 12 bases are shared with TRBD2. The CDR3 totals 16 residues. V was clipped by 5 bases and J by 1 base; unmatched bases: 5. CDR1 is MNHEY, CDR2 SVGAGI, per germline. CDR3 protein: CASSHLAGGFQETQYF. CDR3 DNA: TGTGCCAGCAGTCACCTAGCGGGAGGGTTCCAAGAGACCCAGTACTTC.

This clonotype was observed at least ten times. V usage is TRBV20-1 and J usage is TRBJ2-7; maybe TRBD2 (5 bases). The germline V gene encodes CDR1 DFQATT and CDR2 SNEGSKA (reference sequence). V lost 3 bases and J lost 7, with 19 bases in between. This CDR3 has 14 amino acids. CDR3 residues: CSARRAPATLEQYF. The CDR3, as DNA: TGCAGTGCTAGGAGGGCTCCCGCGACCCTGGAGCAGTACTTC.

This clonotype was counted a few times. The chain couples TRBV6-5 to TRBJ1-3; D gene uncertain. The CDR3 has 13 amino acids. Between the trimmed V and J ends, which lost 4 bases and 2 bases, there was a span of 6 bases. Germline V lookup: CDR1 MNHEY, CDR2 SVGAGI. The CDR3 DNA sequence: TGTGCCAGCAGTTCTCTGGCTGGAAACACCATATATTTT. It is translated as CASSSLAGNTIYF.

This clonotype was seen only once. The genes are TRBV20-1 and TRBJ2-5; tentatively, D is TRBD2 (6 bases). Trimming took off 6 bases at V and 5 bases at J, with 22 bases between the two ends. In germline, CDR1 is DFQATT, CDR2 SNEGSKA (reference sequence). This CDR3 comprises 15 residues. In DNA, the CDR3 is TGCAGTGCCCGCAGCGGACGGGGGTTTCTGGAGACCCAGTACTTC. Protein product: CSARSGRGFLETQYF.

The table lists this clonotype with many counts. The chain is built from TRBV19 and TRBJ2-7, with D possibly TRBD1 on 6 matching bases. Deletions cut 6 bases from V and 0 bases from J, with 12 bases between. The germline V gene has CDR1 LNHDA and CDR2 SQIVND (reference sequence). The CDR3 has 14 amino acids. The CDR3 nucleotides are TGTGCCAGTAGGAGAACGACAGGCTCCTACGAGCAGTACTTC. This codes for CASRRTTGSYEQYF.

The V call is TRBV7-2, the J call TRBJ2-7, with 9 bases fitting TRBD1. Germline V gene lookup returns CDR1 SGHTA and CDR2 FQGNSA. This CDR3 has 16 amino acids. V dropped 5 bases and J dropped 5; count of bases not matched to a gene: 13. CDR3: CASSQGGQGPLDEQYF. The CDR3 DNA reads as TGTGCCAGCAGCCAAGGCGGACAGGGGCCCCTGGACGAGCAGTACTTC.